The sequence of this T cell receptor beta chain was determined in a study of T cells in Graves' hyperthyroidism and ophthalmopathy. Study-level results: The model forecast ophthalmopathy, anticipating it by a median roughly 6 months before onset. Among clonotypes expanded in thyroid above 0.001, most were also found in blood.

In this sample, this clonotype turned up a few times. Its antigen is unknown. Ophthalmopathy cases scored 3 or more on the Clinical Activity Score and 4 or more on NOSPECS grade, with duration below 3 months. Thyroid ultrasound, orbital computed tomography, clinical symptoms, and serum thyroxine and TRAb underpinned diagnoses. The CDR3 is 16 amino acids. Per the germline V gene, CDR1 is PRHDT and CDR2 is FYEKMQ (reference sequence). J was trimmed by 1 base and V by 5 bases; bases with no gene match: 10. Amplification targeted TCR beta CDR3 regions from RNA transcripts. Using the HTBI primer set, a first-round RT-PCR was run on the TCR CDR3. TCRdb re-derived calls from the multiplex PCR reads in MiXCR, one entry per CDR3 protein. The sample gives about 640,000 distinct CDR3 sequences, roughly 15% of which show up once; under 15% is in the top ten.

The sequencing input was blood. The receptor was derived from a woman aged 50 to 60 with Graves' ophthalmopathy. This sequence joins TRBV13 and TRBJ2-7, with 8 bases aligning to TRBD2. The CDR3 sequence: CASSQTGASGSYEQYF. The CDR3 DNA reads TGTGCCAGCAGCCAAACAGGAGCTAGCGGGTCCTACGAGCAGTACTTC.